This is a list of T cell receptor beta chains from one sample in a study of CD8+CD57+ T cells in acquired aplastic anemia. TCRdb passed the reads through MiXCR, listing each CDR3 protein once. This table holds around 180,000 distinct CDR3 sequences, 50% to 75% found once. Sequencing was performed on sorted CD4+, CD8+, or CD8+CD57+ T cells (not recorded which) from PBMCs. The receptor source for this set is a human donor with severe aplastic anemia or a healthy control (not recorded which). CDR3s include the opening cysteine and the closing phenylalanine or tryptophan. D genes are given only for firm matches. Size is omitted from some rows. Given values are once, few, many or a class for expanded clones.

CDR3 DNA,CDR3 protein,J gene,D gene,V gene,clone size
TGTGCCAGCAGCTTAGAGGGGGACGCTTTCTTT,CASSLEGDAFF,TRBJ1-1,.,TRBV7-9,.
TGTGCCAGCTCACCGGCGACAGGGGGGGAATCCGGAGAGACCCAGTACTTC,CASSPATGGESGETQYF,TRBJ2-5,TRBD1,TRBV18,few
TGTGCCAGCAGTTTAGGGCTTGTGGCCCCCCTCCACTTT,CASSLGLVAPLHF,TRBJ1-6,.,TRBV27,many
TGTGCCATCAGTGAGTCGGTCGGGGGGCGGGGGAACACTGAAGCTTTCTTT,CAISESVGGRGNTEAFF,TRBJ1-1,.,TRBV10-3,.
TGCGCCAGCAGCTTTCGGGAAGAGCAGTACTTC,CASSFREEQYF,TRBJ2-7,.,TRBV5-1,.
TGTGCCAGCAGCCCCACAGGGGTAGCGCAGCCCCAGCATTTT,CASSPTGVAQPQHF,TRBJ1-5,TRBD1,TRBV5-5,.
TGCGCCAGCAGCTGGGGGACAGGGGGCTCCTACAATGAGCAGTTCTTC,CASSWGTGGSYNEQFF,TRBJ2-1,TRBD1,TRBV5-1,once
TGTGCCAGCAGCCAGGGACTGACCACAGATACGCAGTATTTT,CASSQGLTTDTQYF,TRBJ2-3,.,TRBV7-3,.
TGTGCTAGTGCGTGGGGCGAGACCTACGAGCAGTACTTC,CASAWGETYEQYF,TRBJ2-7,.,TRBV12-5,many
TGTGCCACCGGTAGCTTGGGGGCCGGGGAGCTGTTTTTT,CATGSLGAGELFF,TRBJ2-2,.,TRBV24-1,.
TGTGCCAGCAGCTACACCGGGACGAAGAACACCGGGGAGCTGTTTTTT,CASSYTGTKNTGELFF,TRBJ2-2,.,TRBV7-9,.
TGTGCCAGCAGCCCGAGTGAGCGGGAGGGCCAAAGTGAGCAGTACTTC,CASSPSEREGQSEQYF,TRBJ2-7,TRBD2,TRBV4-2,.
TGTGCCAGCAGCTTGGGACACTTCTACGAGCAGTACTTC,CASSLGHFYEQYF,TRBJ2-7,.,TRBV12-3/TRBV12-4,.
TGTGCCATCAGTGAGGCGCGCGGCCGAATTAGCGGGGCATCCTACGAGCAGTACTTC,CAISEARGRISGASYEQYF,TRBJ2-7,TRBD2,TRBV10-3,.
TGCAGTGCTAGTCTTAACACCGGGGAGCTGTTTTTT,CSASLNTGELFF,TRBJ2-2,.,TRBV20-1,.
TGTGCCAGCAGCTGGTCTGGGGGGTGGCATCAGCCCCAGTACTTC,CASSWSGGWHQPQYF,TRBJ2-5,.,TRBV5-6,few
TGTGCCAGCTCGCACGGGGACTACAATGAGCAGTTCTTC,CASSHGDYNEQFF,TRBJ2-1,.,TRBV27,many
TGTGCCAGCGGACCGTATACTAGCGGCTACGAGCAGTACTTC,CASGPYTSGYEQYF,TRBJ2-7,TRBD2,TRBV2,few
TGTGCCACCAACGAGGACAGGTCGTTCTCTGGAAACACCATATATTTT,CATNEDRSFSGNTIYF,TRBJ1-3,TRBD1,TRBV2,many
TGTGCCAGCAGTTCGTCCGGGACGGGCAATCAGCCCCAGCATTTT,CASSSSGTGNQPQHF,TRBJ1-5,.,TRBV2,.
TGTGCCAGCAGTTTCCGGACTAGCGGTTACGAGCAGTACTTC,CASSFRTSGYEQYF,TRBJ2-7,TRBD2,TRBV9,.
TGTGCCAGCAGCCCAATACCCGACAGTACCTCCTACAATGAGCAGTTCTTC,CASSPIPDSTSYNEQFF,TRBJ2-1,.,TRBV7-8,many
TGTGCCAGCAGCTTAGTGGCCGGGACTAGCGGGGACTATGAGCAGTTCTTC,CASSLVAGTSGDYEQFF,TRBJ2-1,TRBD2,TRBV7-2,.
TGTGCCAGCAGTGAAGAATCCGGGGAGCTGTTTTTT,CASSEESGELFF,TRBJ2-2,.,TRBV2,once
TGTGCCACCAGTGATGTGACAGGGGGCGCGACAGATACGCAGTATTTT,CATSDVTGGATDTQYF,TRBJ2-3,TRBD1,TRBV24-1,.
TGTGCCAGTAGTATAATCGGGACAGCCTACGAGCAGTACTTC,CASSIIGTAYEQYF,TRBJ2-7,TRBD1,TRBV19,once
TGTGCCAGCAGCTTAGATATTGGGGACGGCTACGAGCAGTACTTC,CASSLDIGDGYEQYF,TRBJ2-7,.,TRBV7-2,.
TGTGCCAGCAGTTTCGGACAGGGATTCTACAATGAGCAGTTCTTC,CASSFGQGFYNEQFF,TRBJ2-1,TRBD1,TRBV12-3/TRBV12-4,many
TGTGCCATCAGTGAGTCCCTCACAGGCTCCTACGAGCAGTACTTC,CAISESLTGSYEQYF,TRBJ2-7,.,TRBV10-3,few
TGTGCCAGCTCACAAACTAGTGGTGGGTCCCAGTACTTC,CASSQTSGGSQYF,TRBJ2-5,.,TRBV2,.
TGTGCCAGCAGCGTAATGGACAGGCCCAACTATGGCTACACCTTC,CASSVMDRPNYGYTF,TRBJ1-2,TRBD1,TRBV9,.
TGTGCCAGCAGCCAAAGCTCCTACGAGCAGTACTTC,CASSQSSYEQYF,TRBJ2-7,.,TRBV7-3,.
TGTGCCAGTAGTGGGACGGGCTACGAGCAGTACTTC,CASSGTGYEQYF,TRBJ2-7,.,TRBV19,many
TGTGCCAGCAGCCCTGGGCCGAATGAGGGGGAGACCCAGTACTTC,CASSPGPNEGETQYF,TRBJ2-5,.,TRBV5-6,.
TGTGCCAGCAGAGTAGCGGAAAGCTCCTACGAGCAGTACTTC,CASRVAESSYEQYF,TRBJ2-7,.,TRBV7-2,.
TGTGCCAGTAGCGCGTGGGGAGCTAACTATGGCTACACCTTC,CASSAWGANYGYTF,TRBJ1-2,.,TRBV19,.
TGTGCCAGCAGCTTAGCGCCCAGTGACGAGCAGTACTTC,CASSLAPSDEQYF,TRBJ2-7,.,TRBV7-6,.
TGCAGCGTTGACGGTGTGACAGTCTACGAGCAGTACTTC,CSVDGVTVYEQYF,TRBJ2-7,.,TRBV29-1,.
TGCAGTGCATTAGGGGGGACGGTAAGCAATCAGCCCCAGCATTTT,CSALGGTVSNQPQHF,TRBJ1-5,.,TRBV20-1,.
TGTGCCAGCAGCCTAGGACAAGAGCCCTACAATGAGCAGTTCTTC,CASSLGQEPYNEQFF,TRBJ2-1,.,TRBV6-6,many
TGCGCCAGCAGTGAGTCGGGGACTAACTATGGCTACACCTTC,CASSESGTNYGYTF,TRBJ1-2,.,TRBV10-1,.
TGTGCCAGTCGGTCGTGGAGCGGTGGCTACACCTTC,CASRSWSGGYTF,TRBJ1-2,.,TRBV19,few
TGCAGCGTTAAACAGGGGGCGGGCGAGCAGTACTTC,CSVKQGAGEQYF,TRBJ2-7,TRBD1,TRBV29-1,.
TGCAGTGCTAGAGACCACACAGATACGCAGTATTTT,CSARDHTDTQYF,TRBJ2-3,.,TRBV20-1,.
TGTGCCAGCAGCCCCCGGGTAGTCTCCACAGATACGCAGTATTTT,CASSPRVVSTDTQYF,TRBJ2-3,.,TRBV9,once